The rows below give T cell receptor beta chains drawn from one sample of a study of control samples from healthy donors and cancer patients. Data came from immunoSEQ multiplex PCR; TCRdb stores just in-frame clones and leaves some out. The sample has 75,000 to 90,000 clones; around 85% are singletons. Sequencing was carried out using blood. The source is a woman in her thirties or forties in good health. The CDR3 runs from the conserved cysteine through the conserved F or W. The D gene is left open where the match is weak. Only part of the rows carry a size: once, few, many, or a class if the clone is expanded.

D | J | size | V | CDR3 | DNA
- | TRBJ2-1 | - | TRBV3-1/TRBV3-2 | CASSRRDNEQFF | TGTGCCAGCAGTCGGAGAGACAATGAGCAGTTCTTC
- | TRBJ2-7 | - | TRBV7-8 | CASSLARLGTETYEQYF | TGTGCCAGCAGCTTAGCGCGTCTCGGGACGGAGACCTACGAGCAGTACTTC
- | TRBJ1-1 | - | TRBV20-1 | CSARRGLAFF | TGCAGTGCTAGGAGGGGCTTGGCTTTCTTT
- | TRBJ1-2 | - | TRBV29-1 | CSVVESNYGYTF | TGCAGCGTTGTAGAATCTAACTATGGCTACACCTTC
- | TRBJ2-5 | - | TRBV11-3 | CASSATSPPETQYF | TGTGCCAGCAGCGCTACTAGCCCCCCAGAGACCCAGTACTTC
TRBD2 | TRBJ2-5 | few | TRBV5-4 | CASSLSGGTQETQYF | TGTGCCAGCTCCCTTAGCGGGGGGACTCAAGAGACCCAGTACTTC
- | TRBJ2-7 | - | TRBV4-2 | CASSQDGFEREQYF | TGTGCCAGCAGCCAAGATGGTTTCGAGCGCGAGCAGTACTTC
- | TRBJ2-5 | - | TRBV7-6 | CASSSQETQYF | TGTGCCAGCAGCTCTCAAGAGACCCAGTACTTC
- | TRBJ2-5 | - | TRBV4-3 | CASSQEWTAVGETQYF | TGCGCCAGCAGCCAAGAATGGACAGCCGTCGGAGAGACCCAGTACTTC
- | TRBJ1-1 | - | TRBV30 | CAWSAYTSEAFF | TGTGCCTGGAGTGCGTATACTAGTGAAGCTTTCTTT
- | TRBJ1-1 | - | TRBV9 | CASSVGGEMNTEAFF | TGTGCCAGCAGCGTAGGAGGGGAGATGAACACTGAAGCTTTCTTT
- | TRBJ1-1 | - | TRBV4-3 | CASSQEWVTNTEAFF | TGCGCCAGCAGCCAAGAGTGGGTTACGAACACTGAAGCTTTCTTT
- | TRBJ1-1 | - | TRBV5-1 | CASSFRRASLSEAFF | TGCGCCAGCAGCTTTCGGAGGGCCTCGCTGTCTGAAGCTTTCTTT